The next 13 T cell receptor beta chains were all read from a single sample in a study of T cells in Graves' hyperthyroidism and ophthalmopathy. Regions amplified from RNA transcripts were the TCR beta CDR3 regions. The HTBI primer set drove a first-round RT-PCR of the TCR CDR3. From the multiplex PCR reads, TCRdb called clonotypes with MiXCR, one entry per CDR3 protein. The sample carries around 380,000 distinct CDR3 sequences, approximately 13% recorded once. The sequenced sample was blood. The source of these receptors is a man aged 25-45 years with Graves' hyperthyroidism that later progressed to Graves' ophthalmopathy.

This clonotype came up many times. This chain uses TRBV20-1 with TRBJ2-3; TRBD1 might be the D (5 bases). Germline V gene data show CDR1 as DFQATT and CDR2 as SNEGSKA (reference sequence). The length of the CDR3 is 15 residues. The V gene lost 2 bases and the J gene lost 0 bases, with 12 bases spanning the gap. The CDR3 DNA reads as TGCAGTGCTAGACTCCGACAGCCTAGCACAGATACGCAGTATTTT. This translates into CSARLRQPSTDTQYF.

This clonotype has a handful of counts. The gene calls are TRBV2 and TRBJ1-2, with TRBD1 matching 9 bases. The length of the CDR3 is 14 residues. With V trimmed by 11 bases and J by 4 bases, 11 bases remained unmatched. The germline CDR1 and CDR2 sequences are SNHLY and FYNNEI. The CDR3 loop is CAGIQGAPLYGYTF. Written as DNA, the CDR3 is TGTGCCGGCATACAGGGGGCCCCACTCTATGGCTACACCTTC.

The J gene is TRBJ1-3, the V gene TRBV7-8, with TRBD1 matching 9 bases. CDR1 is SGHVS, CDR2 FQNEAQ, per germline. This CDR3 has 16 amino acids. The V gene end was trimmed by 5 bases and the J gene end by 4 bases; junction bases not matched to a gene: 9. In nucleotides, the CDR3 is TGTGCCAGCAGCCTCCGGGACAGGGTATCCGGAAACACCATATATTTT. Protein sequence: CASSLRDRVSGNTIYF.

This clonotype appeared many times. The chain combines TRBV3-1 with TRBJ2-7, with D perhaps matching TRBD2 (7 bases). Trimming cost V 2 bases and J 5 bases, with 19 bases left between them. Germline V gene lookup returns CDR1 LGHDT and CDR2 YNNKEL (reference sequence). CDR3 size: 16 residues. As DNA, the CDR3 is TGTGCCAGCAGCCAACTCCGGGGGGCCCTTCCTAACGAGCAGTACTTC. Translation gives CASSQLRGALPNEQYF.

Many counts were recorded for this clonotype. The CDR3 nucleotides read TGTGCCAGCAGCTTGCGGGAGGCCTACGAGCAGTACTTC. This codes for CASSLREAYEQYF. The chain combines TRBV5-5 with TRBJ2-7; 7 positions agree with TRBD2. The CDR3 spans 13 residues. The ends lost 1 base at V and 2 bases at J; junction bases unmatched: 0. Germline V lookup: CDR1 SGHKS, CDR2 YYEKEE (reference sequence).

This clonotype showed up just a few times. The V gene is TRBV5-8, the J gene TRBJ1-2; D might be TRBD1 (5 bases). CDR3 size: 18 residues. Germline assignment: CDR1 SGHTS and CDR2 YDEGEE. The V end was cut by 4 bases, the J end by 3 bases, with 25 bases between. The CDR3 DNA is TGTGCCAGCAGCCAATCGGGTGCCCAACCACGGGGGTACTATGGCTACACCTTC. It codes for CASSQSGAQPRGYYGYTF.

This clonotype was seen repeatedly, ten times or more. CDR3 coding DNA: TGTGCCAGCAGCTTAGAGGGGCACTCCTACGAGCAGTACTTC. This gives the protein CASSLEGHSYEQYF. V is TRBV7-9 and J is TRBJ2-7; D is perhaps TRBD1 (5 bases). Germline V gene lookup returns CDR1 SEHNR and CDR2 FQNEAQ (reference sequence). V lost 1 base to trimming and J lost 0 bases, with 7 bases between them. The CDR3 consists of 14 residues.

CDR3 in amino acids: CSVEGLTGQKNTGELFF. CDR3 nucleotides: TGCAGCGTTGAAGGTTTAACGGGACAAAAGAACACCGGGGAGCTGTTTTTT. The chain carries TRBV29-1 and TRBJ2-2; possible D gene TRBD1, 6 bases. CDR1 SQVTM and CDR2 ANQGSEA come from the germline V gene. Trimming cost V 1 base and J 1 base, with 16 bases left between them. The CDR3 has 17 amino acids.

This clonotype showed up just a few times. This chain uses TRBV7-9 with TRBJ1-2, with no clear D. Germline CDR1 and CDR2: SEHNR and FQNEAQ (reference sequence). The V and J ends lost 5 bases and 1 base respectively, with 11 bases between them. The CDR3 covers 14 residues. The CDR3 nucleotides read TGTGCCAGCAGCACAACGACGGATAACTATGGCTACACCTTC. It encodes CASSTTTDNYGYTF.

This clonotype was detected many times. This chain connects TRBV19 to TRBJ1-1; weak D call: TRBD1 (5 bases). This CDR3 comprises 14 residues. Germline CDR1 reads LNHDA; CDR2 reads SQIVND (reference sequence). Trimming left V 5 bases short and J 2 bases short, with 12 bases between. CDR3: CASSPGPINTEAFF. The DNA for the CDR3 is TGTGCCAGTAGTCCGGGACCGATAAACACTGAAGCTTTCTTT.

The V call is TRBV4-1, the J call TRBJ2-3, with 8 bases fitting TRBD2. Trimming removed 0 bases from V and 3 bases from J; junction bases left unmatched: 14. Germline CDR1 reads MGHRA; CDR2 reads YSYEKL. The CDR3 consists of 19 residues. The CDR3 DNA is TGCGCCAGCAGCCAAGAGCATCTGCGGGGGACTAGGGAGACAGATACGCAGTATTTT. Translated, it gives CASSQEHLRGTRETDTQYF.

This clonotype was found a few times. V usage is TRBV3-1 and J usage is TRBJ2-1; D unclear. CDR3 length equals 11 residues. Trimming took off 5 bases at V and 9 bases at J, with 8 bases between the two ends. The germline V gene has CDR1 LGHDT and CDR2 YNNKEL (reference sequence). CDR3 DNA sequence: TGTGCCAGCAGCTCCCGTTCTGAGCAGTTCTTC. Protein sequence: CASSSRSEQFF.

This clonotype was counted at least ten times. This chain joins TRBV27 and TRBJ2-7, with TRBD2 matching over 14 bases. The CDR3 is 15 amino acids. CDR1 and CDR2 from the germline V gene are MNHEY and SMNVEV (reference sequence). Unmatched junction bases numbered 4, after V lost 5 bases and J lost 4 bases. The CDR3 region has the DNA TGTGCCAGCAGTCTTGGGACTAGCGGGGGTTACGAGCAGTACTTC. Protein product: CASSLGTSGGYEQYF.